This TCR beta chain originates from a study of cytomegalovirus exposure and HLA in healthy donors (dated by TCRdb to the late 2010s). Study-level background: In an earlier analysis of approximately 640 of the donors, 250 to 300 Gb of sequence data and 90 million to 130 million unique TCR beta sequences from about 179 million T cells were reported. Donor age, sex, ethnicity and CMV serostatus were collected together with the repertoire data. Among 300 to 500 genotyped donors of the cohort, an average of approximately 240,000 unique TCR beta nucleotide sequences was sequenced per donor, of which roughly 18% were non-productive. Rather than drawing on any new phenotypic data, the later analysis identified candidate immune exposures from TCR beta sequences and the way those sequences occurred across donors. A separate validation cohort of 100 to 150 different subjects was used in addition to the roughly 700-subject first cohort. A few DR-DQ haplotypes were handled as single units for association and clustering because linkage in the cohort was strong. Among the roughly 410 genotyped donors, around 79% belonged to the genetic ancestry cluster associated with self-reported Caucasian donors. The T cell repertoires of 666 subjects were profiled by immunosequencing and related to cytomegalovirus serostatus. A later analysis re-analyzed previously published TCR beta repertoires from approximately 670 donors and added high-resolution HLA genotyping to study TCR occurrence patterns. To decide whether each TCR beta V gene segment behaved as functional or pseudogenic, an earlier analysis of some 540 of the donors relied on high-throughput TCR beta sequencing. Every repertoire in the discovery cohort had been generated on one and the same sequencing platform. HLA typing covered class I and class II loci at four-digit resolution. An early release covering roughly 600 HLA-typed donors comprised about 300 gigabases of sequencing data and 85 million or so unique TCR sequences. The number of typed donors differed by locus: roughly 620-640 for A, B, C, DRB1 and DQB1; 500 to 550 for DQA1; approximately 610 for DPA1; and about 450 for DPB1. The study aimed to test whether cataloging public T cell receptors could reveal signatures of past pathogen exposure. A later genetic analysis took genome-wide SNP genotypes for about 55% of the roughly 670 donors and used that subset as a discovery cohort. The study combined high-throughput TCR immunosequencing, statistical association of individual TCRs with disease status, and machine learning to predict cytomegalovirus infection status.

The receptor library was made with the immunoSEQ multiplex PCR assay. The multiplex PCR relied on a mix of 60 forward primers for TCR Vbeta segments and 13 reverse primers for TCR Jbeta segments. The CDR3 region of rearranged TCR beta genes was amplified from genomic DNA with a multiplex PCR assay. The Illumina HiSeq System was used to sequence the amplified TCR beta libraries as 87-base-pair reads. In the original analysis: A later analysis tallied roughly 78 million unique TCR beta chains across the approximately 670 repertoires, and around 10 million of those chains were shared by two or more donors. Raw reads were error-corrected and collapsed into unique sequences by a nearest-neighbor algorithm in which closely related sequences were merged to remove PCR and sequencing errors. V, D and J gene segments were assigned by aligning CDR3 sequences to IMGT reference sequences. Each retained sequence needed at least a six-nucleotide match to both a V gene segment and a J gene segment. A rearrangement counted as productive if the CDR3 had no stop codons and remained in frame with V and J, and every other rearrangement counted as non-productive. CDR3 was defined by IMGT convention, running from the second conserved V-encoded cysteine to the conserved J-encoded phenylalanine. In an earlier analysis of 587 of the donors, sequences lacking an unambiguous match to a single V gene segment were excluded. An earlier analysis of approximately 590 of the donors called V segments functional above 56.7% productive rearrangements and segregating when the between-donor standard deviation exceeded 5%. A statistical classification framework was developed to diagnose cytomegalovirus status using the catalog of TCR beta chain sequences. V and J gene assignment, in a later analysis, came from comparing TCR nucleotide sequences with IMGT/GENE-DB human TR gene sequences. Using the TCRdist pipeline, a later analysis assigned CDR3 sequences along with most-parsimonious VDJ recombination scenarios. In a later analysis, each TCR beta chain was defined by its CDR3 amino acid sequence together with its V-gene family, and reads lacking a unique V-gene family were excluded. In a later analysis, around 650 highly shared, low-generation-probability nucleotide sequences were removed to address suspected cross-contamination and a sequencing artifact. A later analysis calculated a clonal expansion index for each public chain from normalized within-repertoire ranks of inferred template counts. A later analysis computed generation probabilities with a VDJ recombination model fitted to out-of-frame rearrangements, and checked the results against IGoR. A later analysis scored TCR-TCR, TCR-HLA and TCR-CMV co-occurrence with hypergeometric tests, applying a repertoire-size bias correction to TCR pairs. A later analysis estimated false discovery rates by permuting HLA or CMV assignments 20 times. A later analysis grouped co-occurring TCRs with DBSCAN, adding TCRdist sequence similarity when clustering within HLA-allele-positive subsets. Repertoires with fewer than 30,000 or more than 120,000 public chains, plus five repertoires with anomalous nucleotide sharing, were excluded from co-occurrence clustering. In TCRdb, the immuneACCESS table is reduced to in-frame sequences with V and J assigned. These tables do not hold every clone; where another copy was compared, an unresolved V gene accounts for under half, and the others remain unexplained. Clone size and V and J calls were adopted from that table, with D and trimming inferred from the DNA. Here the sample has some 97,000 clones; around 83% occur a single time. Of the sample, about 1.1% falls within the top ten clones.

This clone was recorded a few times. Which antigen it targets is not known. No base qualities exist here, and no much larger clone lies one base off it. In total, 666 healthy bone marrow donors made up the cohort. At the time of sampling, all cohort members were nominally healthy, though unrecorded immune exposures were likely present. The donor was CMV seronegative and belonged to the group of approximately 320 seronegative cohort members. A peripheral blood sample was collected from each donor, and TCR beta sequencing was performed on peripheral blood mononuclear cells. The Qiagen DNeasy Blood Extraction Kit was used to extract genomic DNA from the blood cell samples. From cysteine to phenylalanine, the CDR3 is 13 amino acids long. CDR3 DNA is the only sequence kept; it has 39 bases, read in frame from the first base. The V and J ends are trimmed by 8 bases and 3 bases, leaving 13 bases between them. In the germline V gene, CDR1 corresponds to SGHTA and CDR2 to FQGNSA.

What the work shows at the level of the full study, not this receptor alone: In a later analysis, most CMV-associated TCR beta chains were found to appear HLA-restricted, with HLA associations seemingly driven largely by CMV exposure. An earlier analysis of some 560 of the donors showed that most TCR beta V segments appeared in productive rearrangements either about 87% or about 30% of the time, which broadly matched IMGT annotations. In a later analysis, HLA-associated TCR beta chains were found to be more clonally expanded and to have lower generation probabilities than equally common non-associated chains. In both the original and validation cohorts, the classifier was reported to diagnose cytomegalovirus status with high specificity and sensitivity. This cohort had only TCR beta chains sequenced, and the lack of alpha or paired-chain data limited which features could be detected. In a later analysis, several top co-occurrence clusters were reported to appear linked to parvovirus B19, influenza, CMV and Epstein-Barr virus. At a false discovery rate of 0.05, a later analysis linked approximately 18,000 TCR beta sequences to specific HLA alleles. According to a later genetic analysis, donors in an Asian-associated ancestry cluster had fewer N-insertions in productive TCRs than the roughly 700-donor mean. HLA typing was unavailable for some donors at each locus, so association tests used only the typed subset. The sequencing pipeline was judged likely to have produced a cluster of highly shared sequence variants as a technical artifact. In a later analysis, TCR association rates were found to vary across HLA loci, with the most associated TCRs seen for DRB1 alleles and the fewest for HLA-C alleles. Strong co-occurrence of HLA alleles, especially DR and DQ, made assigning TCR associations to individual alleles difficult. Correlated functional status among segregating V segments might be attributable to linkage disequilibrium, but an unknown experimental factor could not be ruled out. Immune exposure information for the cohort was limited to CMV serostatus. The presence/absence analyses assumed that sequencing depth was roughly uniform across donors, and that assumption may not be true. A further reported finding was that TCR beta sequences accurately predicted the HLA-A and HLA-B alleles for most subjects in the first cohort. Most TCR sequences were seen in very few donors, while some public TCRs were found in many individuals. A few of the identified cytomegalovirus-associated TCR beta chains were confirmed in vitro to be specific for cytomegalovirus antigens. In the study, about 150 TCR beta chains were listed as associated with cytomegalovirus. It was suggested by the authors that the approach could potentially be generalized to other disease states and immunological phenotypes. Because counts were too low, about 17 rarely observed V segments, including chromosome 9 orphons, were excluded from the earlier analysis of a few hundred of the donors. In a later genetic analysis, a missense DCLRE1C variant was associated with V-gene and J-gene trimming of TCR beta chains, and the association was replicated in an independent cohort. Because the 87-base-pair reads could not distinguish some IMGT-functional V segments, including TRBV6-2 and TRBV6-3, those segments were excluded.

The receptor chain draws on TRBV7-2 and TRBJ1-2, with no confident D gene call. The specimen was PBMCs. The TCR comes from a woman between 18 and 30 years old in good health and CMV-seronegative. The DNA reads TGTGCCAGCGGTCATAACGGTTACTATGGCTACACCTTC. Translated, it gives CASGHNGYYGYTF.